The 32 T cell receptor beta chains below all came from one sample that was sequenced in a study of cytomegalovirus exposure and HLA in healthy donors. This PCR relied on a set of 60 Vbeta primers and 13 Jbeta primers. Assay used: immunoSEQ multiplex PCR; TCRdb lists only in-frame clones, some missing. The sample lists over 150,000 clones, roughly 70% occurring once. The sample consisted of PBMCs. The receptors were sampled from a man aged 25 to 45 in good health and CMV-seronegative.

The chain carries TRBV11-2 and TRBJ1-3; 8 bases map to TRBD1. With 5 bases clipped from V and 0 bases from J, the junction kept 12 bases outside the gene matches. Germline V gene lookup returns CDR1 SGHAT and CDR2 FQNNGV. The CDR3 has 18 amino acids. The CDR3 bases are TGTGCCAGCAGCCTAGTCAGGGGGCGATGGGGCTCTGGAAACACCATATATTTT. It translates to CASSLVRGRWGSGNTIYF.

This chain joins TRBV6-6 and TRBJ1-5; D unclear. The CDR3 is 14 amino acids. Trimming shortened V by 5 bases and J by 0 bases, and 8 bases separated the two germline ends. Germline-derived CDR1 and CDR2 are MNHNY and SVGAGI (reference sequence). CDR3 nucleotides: TGTGCCAGCAGTGCAGAATATAGCAATCAGCCCCAGCATTTT. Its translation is CASSAEYSNQPQHF.

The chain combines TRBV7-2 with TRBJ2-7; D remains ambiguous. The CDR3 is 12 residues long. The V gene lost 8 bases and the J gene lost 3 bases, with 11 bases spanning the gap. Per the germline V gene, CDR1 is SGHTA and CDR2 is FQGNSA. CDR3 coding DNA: TGTGCCAGCCGCATTCGAGGCTACGAGCAGTACTTC. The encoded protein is CASRIRGYEQYF.

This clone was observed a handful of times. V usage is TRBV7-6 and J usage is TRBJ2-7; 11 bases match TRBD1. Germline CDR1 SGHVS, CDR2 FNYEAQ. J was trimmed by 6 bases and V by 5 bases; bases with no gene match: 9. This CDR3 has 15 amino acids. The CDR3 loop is CASSSTSGTGGEQYF. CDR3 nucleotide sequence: TGTGCCAGCAGCAGTACCTCCGGGACAGGGGGCGAGCAGTACTTC.

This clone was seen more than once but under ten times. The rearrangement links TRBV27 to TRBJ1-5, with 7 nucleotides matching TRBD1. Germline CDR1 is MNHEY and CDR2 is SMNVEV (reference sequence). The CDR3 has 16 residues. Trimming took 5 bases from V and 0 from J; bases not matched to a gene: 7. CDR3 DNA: TGTGCCAGCAGTGCAGGGGGAAGGCTTAGCAATCAGCCCCAGCATTTT. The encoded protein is CASSAGGRLSNQPQHF.

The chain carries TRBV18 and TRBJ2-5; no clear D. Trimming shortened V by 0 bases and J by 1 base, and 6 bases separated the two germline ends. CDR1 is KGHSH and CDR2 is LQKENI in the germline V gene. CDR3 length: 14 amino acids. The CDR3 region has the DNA TGTGCCAGCTCACCACCTACTCGCCAAGAGACCCAGTACTTC. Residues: CASSPPTRQETQYF.

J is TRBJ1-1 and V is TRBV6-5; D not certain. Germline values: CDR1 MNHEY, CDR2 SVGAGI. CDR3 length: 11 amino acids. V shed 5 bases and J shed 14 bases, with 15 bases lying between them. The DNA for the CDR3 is TGTGCCAGCAGTGAAGTCGGAGGTTGGTTCTTT. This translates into CASSEVGGWFF.

The CDR3 spells CASSLGRQANTEAFF. The CDR3 DNA follows: TGTGCCAGCAGCTTAGGGAGACAGGCCAACACTGAAGCTTTCTTT. The rearrangement links TRBV5-6 to TRBJ1-1; possibly TRBD1 for D (6 bases). This CDR3 is built from 15 residues. V lost 2 bases to trimming and J lost 2 bases, with 13 bases between them. In germline, CDR1 is SGHDT, CDR2 YYEEEE.

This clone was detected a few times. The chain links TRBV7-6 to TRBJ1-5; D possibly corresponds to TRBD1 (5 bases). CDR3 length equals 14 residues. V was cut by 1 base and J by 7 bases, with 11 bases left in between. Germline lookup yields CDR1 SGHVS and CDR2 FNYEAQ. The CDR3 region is CASSLERGGQPQHF. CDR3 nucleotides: TGTGCCAGCAGCTTAGAAAGGGGCGGCCAGCCCCAGCATTTT.

CDR3 region: CVRSPLAGDETQYF. The DNA of the CDR3 is TGTGTCAGATCACCACTAGCGGGTGATGAGACCCAGTACTTC. The rearrangement links TRBV7-5 to TRBJ2-5; the table's D gene call, TRBD2, was not cross checked with the DNA. TRBV7-5 is termed a pseudogene. This CDR3 spans 14 amino acids.

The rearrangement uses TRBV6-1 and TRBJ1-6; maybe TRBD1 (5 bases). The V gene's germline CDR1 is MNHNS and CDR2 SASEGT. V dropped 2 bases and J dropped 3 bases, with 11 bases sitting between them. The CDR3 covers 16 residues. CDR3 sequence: CASSEWGSNYNSPLHF. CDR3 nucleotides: TGTGCCAGCAGTGAATGGGGCAGCAACTATAATTCACCCCTCCACTTT.

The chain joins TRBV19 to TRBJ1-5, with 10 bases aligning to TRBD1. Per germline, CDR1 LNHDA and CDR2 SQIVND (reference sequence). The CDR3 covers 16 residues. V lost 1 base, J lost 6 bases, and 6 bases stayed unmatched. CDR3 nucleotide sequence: TGTGCCAGTAGTATAGGAGGGACAGGGGTGGGTCAGCCCCAGCATTTT. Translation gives CASSIGGTGVGQPQHF.

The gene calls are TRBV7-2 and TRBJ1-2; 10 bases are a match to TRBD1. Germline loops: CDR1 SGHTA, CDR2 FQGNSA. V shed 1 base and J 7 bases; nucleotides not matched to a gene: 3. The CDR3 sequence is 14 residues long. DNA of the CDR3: TGTGCCAGCAGCTTAGAGGACAGGGGGTCTGGCTACACCTTC. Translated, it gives CASSLEDRGSGYTF.

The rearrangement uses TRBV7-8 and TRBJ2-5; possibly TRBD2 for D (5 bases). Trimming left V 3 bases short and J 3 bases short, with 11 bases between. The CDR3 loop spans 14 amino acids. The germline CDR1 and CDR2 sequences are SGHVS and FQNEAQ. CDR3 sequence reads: CASSFLTRKETQYF. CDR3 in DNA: TGTGCCAGCAGCTTCCTTACTAGAAAAGAGACCCAGTACTTC.

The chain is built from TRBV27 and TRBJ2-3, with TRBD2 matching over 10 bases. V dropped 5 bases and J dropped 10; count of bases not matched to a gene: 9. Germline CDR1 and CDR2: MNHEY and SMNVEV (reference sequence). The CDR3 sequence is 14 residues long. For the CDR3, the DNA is TGTGCCAGCAGTATAGCGGGGGGCCGAGCGGCGCAGTATTTT. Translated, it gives CASSIAGGRAAQYF.

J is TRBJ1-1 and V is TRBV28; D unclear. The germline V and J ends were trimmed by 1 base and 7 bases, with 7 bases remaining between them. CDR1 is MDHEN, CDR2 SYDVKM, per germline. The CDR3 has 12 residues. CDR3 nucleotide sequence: TGTGCCAGCAGTTTATTCAGGAATGAAGCTTTCTTT. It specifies CASSLFRNEAFF.

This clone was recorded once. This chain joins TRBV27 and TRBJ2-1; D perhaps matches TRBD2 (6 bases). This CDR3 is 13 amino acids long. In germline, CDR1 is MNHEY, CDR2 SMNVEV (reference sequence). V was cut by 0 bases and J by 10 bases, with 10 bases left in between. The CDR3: CASSLSGGWEQFF. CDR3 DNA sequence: TGTGCCAGCAGTTTATCCGGGGGTTGGGAGCAGTTCTTC.

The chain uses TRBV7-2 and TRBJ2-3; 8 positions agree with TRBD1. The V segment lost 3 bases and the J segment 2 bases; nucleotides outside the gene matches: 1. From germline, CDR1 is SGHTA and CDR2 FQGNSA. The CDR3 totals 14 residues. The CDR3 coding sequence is TGTGCCAGCAGCTTGGACAGGGCCACAGATACGCAGTATTTT. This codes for CASSLDRATDTQYF.

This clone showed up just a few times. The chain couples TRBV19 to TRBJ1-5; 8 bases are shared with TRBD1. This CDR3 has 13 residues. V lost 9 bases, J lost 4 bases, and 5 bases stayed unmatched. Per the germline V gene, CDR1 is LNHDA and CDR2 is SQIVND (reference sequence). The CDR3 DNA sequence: TGTGCCAGCGCCAGGGGGCTAAATCAGCCCCAGCATTTT. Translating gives CASARGLNQPQHF.

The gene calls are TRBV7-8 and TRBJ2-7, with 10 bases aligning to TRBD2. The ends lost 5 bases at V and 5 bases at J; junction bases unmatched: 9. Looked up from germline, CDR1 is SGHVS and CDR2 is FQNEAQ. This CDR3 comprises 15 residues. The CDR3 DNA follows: TGTGCCAGCAGCGCCTCGACTAGCGGGTCGGACGAGCAGTACTTC. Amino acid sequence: CASSASTSGSDEQYF.

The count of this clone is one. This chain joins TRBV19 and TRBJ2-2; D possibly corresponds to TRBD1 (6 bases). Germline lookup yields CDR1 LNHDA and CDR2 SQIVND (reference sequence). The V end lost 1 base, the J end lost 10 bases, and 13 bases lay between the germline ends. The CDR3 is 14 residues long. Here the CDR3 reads CASSIGQAPLELFF. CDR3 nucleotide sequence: TGTGCCAGTAGTATAGGACAGGCTCCTTTGGAGCTGTTTTTT.

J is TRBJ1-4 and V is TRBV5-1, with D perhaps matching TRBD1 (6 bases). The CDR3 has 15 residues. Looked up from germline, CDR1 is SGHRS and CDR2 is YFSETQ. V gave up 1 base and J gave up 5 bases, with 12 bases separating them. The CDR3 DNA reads TGCGCCAGCAGCTTGTCCGGGACATCAAATGAAAAACTGTTTTTT. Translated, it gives CASSLSGTSNEKLFF. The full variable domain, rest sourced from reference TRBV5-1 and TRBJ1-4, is KAGVTQTPRYLIKTRGQQVTLSCSPISGHRSVSWYQQTPGQGLQFLFEYFSETQRNKGNFPGRFSGRQFSNSRSEMNVSTLELGDSALYLCASSLSGTSNEKLFFGSGTQLSVL.

The chain's CDR3 is CASSERIVGGAVIEQFF. In DNA form, the CDR3 reads TGTGCCAGCAGCGAGAGAATTGTCGGGGGGGCGGTGATTGAGCAGTTCTTC. The chain uses TRBV7-9 and TRBJ2-1, with 8 nucleotides matching TRBD2. CDR3 length: 17 amino acids. Looked up from germline, CDR1 is SEHNR and CDR2 is FQNEAQ (reference sequence). With V trimmed by 5 bases and J by 9 bases, 18 bases remained unmatched. Based on the CDR3 plus reference TRBV7-9 and TRBJ2-1, the full variable domain is DTGVSQNPRHKITKRGQNVTFRCDPISEHNRLYWYRQTLGQGPEFLTYFQNEAQLEKSRLLSDRFSAERPKGSFSTLEIQRTEQGDSAMYLCASSERIVGGAVIEQFFGPGTRLTVL.

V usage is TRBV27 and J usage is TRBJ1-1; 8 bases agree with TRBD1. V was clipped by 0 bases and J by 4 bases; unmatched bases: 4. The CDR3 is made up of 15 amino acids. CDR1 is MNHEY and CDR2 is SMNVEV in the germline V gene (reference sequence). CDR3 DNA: TGTGCCAGCAGTTTATCGGGACAGGTTAGCACTGAAGCTTTCTTT. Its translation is CASSLSGQVSTEAFF.

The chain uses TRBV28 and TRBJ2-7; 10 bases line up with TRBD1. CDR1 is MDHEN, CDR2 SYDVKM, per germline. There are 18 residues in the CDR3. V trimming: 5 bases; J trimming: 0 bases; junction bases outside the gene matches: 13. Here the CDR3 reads CASSQWGQGPLISYEQYF. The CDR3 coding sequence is TGTGCCAGCAGTCAATGGGGACAGGGGCCCTTAATCTCCTACGAGCAGTACTTC. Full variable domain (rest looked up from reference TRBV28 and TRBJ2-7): DVKVTQSSRYLVKRTGEKVFLECVQDMDHENMFWYRQDPGLGLRLIYFSYDVKMKEKGDIPEGYSVSREKKERFSLILESASTNQTSMYLCASSQWGQGPLISYEQYFGPGTRLTVT.

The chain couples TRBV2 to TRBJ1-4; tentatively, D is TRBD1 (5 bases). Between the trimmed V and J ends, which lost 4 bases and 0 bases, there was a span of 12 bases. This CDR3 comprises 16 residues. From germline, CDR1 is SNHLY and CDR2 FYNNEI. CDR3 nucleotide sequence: TGTGCCAGCAGTGTGGACAATCCGACAACTAATGAAAAACTGTTTTTT. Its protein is CASSVDNPTTNEKLFF. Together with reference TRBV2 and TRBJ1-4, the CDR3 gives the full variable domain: EPEVTQTPSHQVTQMGQEVILRCVPISNHLYFYWYRQILGQKVEFLVSFYNNEISEKSEIFDDQFSVERPDGSNFTLKIRSTKLEDSAMYFCASSVDNPTTNEKLFFGSGTQLSVL.

This CDR3 is CASSLVTPNTGELFF. For the CDR3, the DNA is TGTGCCAGCAGCTTAGTGACACCCAACACCGGGGAGCTGTTTTTT. V and J are TRBV7-2 and TRBJ2-2; no clear D. V dropped 1 base and J dropped 2 bases, with 8 bases sitting between them. CDR1 and CDR2 from the germline V gene are SGHTA and FQGNSA. The CDR3 contains 15 residues.

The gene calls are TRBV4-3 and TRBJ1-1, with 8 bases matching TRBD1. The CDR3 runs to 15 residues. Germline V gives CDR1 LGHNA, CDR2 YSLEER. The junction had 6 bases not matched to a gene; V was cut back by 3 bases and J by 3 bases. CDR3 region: CASSHPGQGDTEAFF. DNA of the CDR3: TGCGCCAGCAGCCACCCAGGACAGGGAGACACTGAAGCTTTCTTT.

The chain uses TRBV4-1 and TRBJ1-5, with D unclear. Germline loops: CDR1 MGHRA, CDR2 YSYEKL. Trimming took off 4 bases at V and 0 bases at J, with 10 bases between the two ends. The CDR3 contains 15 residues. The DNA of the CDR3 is TGCGCCAGCAGCCCCCGAGAGGATAGCAATCAGCCCCAGCATTTT. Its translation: CASSPREDSNQPQHF.

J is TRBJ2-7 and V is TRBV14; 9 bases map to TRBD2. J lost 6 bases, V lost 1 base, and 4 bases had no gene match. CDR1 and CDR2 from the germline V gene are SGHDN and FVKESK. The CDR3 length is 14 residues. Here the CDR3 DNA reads TGTGCCAGCAGCCAAGGCAGCGGGGGGTCCGAGCAGTACTTC. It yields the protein CASSQGSGGSEQYF.

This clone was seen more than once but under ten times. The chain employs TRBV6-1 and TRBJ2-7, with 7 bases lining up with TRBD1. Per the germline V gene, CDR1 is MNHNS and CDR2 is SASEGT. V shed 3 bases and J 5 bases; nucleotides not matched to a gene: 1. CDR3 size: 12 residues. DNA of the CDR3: TGTGCCAGCAGTGAGACAGGGAACGAGCAGTACTTC. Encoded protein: CASSETGNEQYF.

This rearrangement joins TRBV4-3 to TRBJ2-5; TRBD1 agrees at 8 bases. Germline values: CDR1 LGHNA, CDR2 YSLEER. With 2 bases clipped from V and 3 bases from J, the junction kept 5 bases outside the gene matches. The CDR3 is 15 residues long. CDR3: CASSQTGQAEETQYF. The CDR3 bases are TGCGCCAGCAGCCAAACGGGACAGGCGGAAGAGACCCAGTACTTC.